This T cell receptor (beta chain) was captured in a study of shared clonotypes between healthy human individuals. Study conclusions and caveats: Expectations were that clonotype sharing among donors would be affected by sequencing depth.

This clone was detected ten times or more. Its antigen is unknown. At the DNA level, this CDR3 is encoded by other sequences in the same sample as well. Measured with immunoSEQ multiplex PCR; TCRdb has only the in-frame clones, and not every one. The repertoire holds around 1.1 million clones, approximately 75% seen once, with 0.89% in the top ten. Sequences were obtained from memory CD4+ T cells from PBMCs. The subset denotes: CD45RA-negative fraction. The clonotype originates from a man between 18 and 29 years old in good health. Some clones in this sample may be carry-over from other donors' samples.

CDR3 region: CASSEERGQGKIGYTF. CDR3 coding DNA: TGTGCCAGCAGTGAAGAACGGGGACAGGGAAAGATTGGCTACACCTTC. The chain recombines TRBV6-1 with TRBJ1-2, with 9 bases that match TRBD1. Germline CDR1 is MNHNS and CDR2 is SASEGT. Losses at the gene ends were 1 base for V and 7 bases for J; bases not matched to a gene: 10. This CDR3 is built from 16 residues.